The T cell receptor beta chain under discussion was sequenced for a study of blood T cell repertoires in COVID-19. Participants were aged about 18 to 90 years, lived in under 30 US areas, and enrolled virtually. Assignment of participants to cohorts was predicated upon participant-reported clinical history. Each recovered donor of Cohort 3 presented with two negative PCRs, clearance, or symptom resolution. In germline, CDR1 is SGHTA, CDR2 FQGNSA. The CDR3 length is 15 residues. V was pared by 5 bases and J by 2 bases, with 6 bases of the junction left unmatched. Sequencing was performed with immunoSEQ multiplex PCR; in TCRdb, only in-frame clones are kept and a portion is missing. The sample has fewer than 250,000 clones; 89% are singletons.

Input material: PBMCs or T cells enriched from blood (not recorded which). The chain joins TRBV7-2 to TRBJ2-7; 10 nucleotides align to TRBD1. The receptor was isolated from a woman in her late teens or twenties who had recovered from COVID-19. The CDR3 loop reads CASSTRTGGTYEQYF. The CDR3 bases are TGTGCCAGCAGCACCCGGACAGGGGGAACCTACGAGCAGTACTTC.